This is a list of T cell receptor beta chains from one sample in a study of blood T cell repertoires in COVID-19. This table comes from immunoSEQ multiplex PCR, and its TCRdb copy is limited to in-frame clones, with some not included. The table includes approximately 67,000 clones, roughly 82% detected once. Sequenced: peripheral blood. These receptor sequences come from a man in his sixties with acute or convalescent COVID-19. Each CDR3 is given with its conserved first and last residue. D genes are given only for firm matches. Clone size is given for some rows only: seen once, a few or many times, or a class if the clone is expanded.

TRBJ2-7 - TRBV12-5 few TGTGCTAGTGGTCCGTCGTCGGACGAGCAGTACTTC CASGPSSDEQYF
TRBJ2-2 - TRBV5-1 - TGCGCCAGCAGCTTAGGACACGTCGATGGCACCGGGGAGCTGTTTTTT CASSLGHVDGTGELFF
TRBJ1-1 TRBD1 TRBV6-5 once TGTGCCAGCAGTTACAGGACAGGGGTAACTGAAGCTTTCTTT CASSYRTGVTEAFF
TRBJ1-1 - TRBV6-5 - TGTGCCAGCATCCCTCCCGGGGGGAAGCATGCTTTCTTT CASIPPGGKHAFF
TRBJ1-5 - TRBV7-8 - TGTGCCAGCAGCTTAAGGTCCACGGGGTTGGTGGGGCAGCCCCAGCATTTT CASSLRSTGLVGQPQHF
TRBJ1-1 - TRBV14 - TGTGCCAGCAGCCAATTAACAGGGAACACTGAAGCTTTCTTT CASSQLTGNTEAFF
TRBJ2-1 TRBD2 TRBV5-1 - TGCGCCAGCAGCTTTAGCGGGGGATCGGGGAATGAGCAGTTCTTC CASSFSGGSGNEQFF
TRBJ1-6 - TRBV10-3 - TGTGCCATCAGAACGGACAGTTATAATTCACCCCTCCACTTT CAIRTDSYNSPLHF
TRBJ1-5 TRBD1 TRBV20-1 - TGCAGTGCTAGTTCGACAGGGGGCGGTCAGCCCCAGCATTTT CSASSTGGGQPQHF
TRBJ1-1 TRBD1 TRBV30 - TGTGCCTGGAAAAAGGGACAGCCGAACACTGAAGCTTTCTTT CAWKKGQPNTEAFF
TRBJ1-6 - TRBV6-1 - TGTGCCAGCAGTGATCTCGGTGGCTCCTATAATTCACCCCTCCACTTT CASSDLGGSYNSPLHF
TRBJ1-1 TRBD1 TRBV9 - TGTGCCAGCAGCCCACCCACAGGGGGCCGGGGGTTCACTGAAGCTTTCTTT CASSPPTGGRGFTEAFF
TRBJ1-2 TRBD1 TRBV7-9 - TGTGCCAGCAGCCCGACGACAGGGGTGGATGGCTACACCTTC CASSPTTGVDGYTF
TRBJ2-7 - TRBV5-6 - TGTGCCAGCAGCACACATAGGGACAACTCCTACGAGCAGTACTTC CASSTHRDNSYEQYF
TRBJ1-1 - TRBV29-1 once TGCAGCGTTGGGGGAGGGGCGGAAGCTTTCTTT CSVGGGAEAFF
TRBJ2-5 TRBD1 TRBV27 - TGTGCCAGCAGAAGGACAGGGGTAAGAGAGACCCAGTACTTC CASRRTGVRETQYF
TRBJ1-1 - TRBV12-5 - TGTGCTAGTGTAGCCGACAGCATGAACACTGAAGCTTTCTTT CASVADSMNTEAFF
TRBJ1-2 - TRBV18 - TGTGCCAGCTCACCGGGACAAAACTATGGCTACACCTTC CASSPGQNYGYTF
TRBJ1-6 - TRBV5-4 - TGTGCCAGCAGCTTGGCCGTGGGCTTAAATTCACCCCTCCACTTT CASSLAVGLNSPLHF
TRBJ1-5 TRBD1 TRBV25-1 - TGTGCCAGCAGTGACGGGACAGGGGTGAATCAGCCCCAGCATTTT CASSDGTGVNQPQHF
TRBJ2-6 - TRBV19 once TGTGCCAGTAGTATAAGGGGTGGCTCTGGGGCCAACGTCCTGACTTTC CASSIRGGSGANVLTF
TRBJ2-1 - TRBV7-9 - TGTGCCAGCAGCTTAGCGAGGGAGGCCTACAATGAGCAGTTCTTC CASSLAREAYNEQFF
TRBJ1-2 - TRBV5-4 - TGTGCCAGCAGCTTGGGTGGTCAGACTACCTATGGCTACACCTTC CASSLGGQTTYGYTF
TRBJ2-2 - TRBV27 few TGTGCCAGCAGTTACGGCGGGGAGCTGTTTTTT CASSYGGELFF
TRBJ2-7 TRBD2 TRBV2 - TGTGCCAGCAGTCCGGGGGGTAGACACGAGCAGTACTTC CASSPGGRHEQYF
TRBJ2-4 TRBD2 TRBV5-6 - TGTGCCAGCAGCCCCAGCGGGGGGCATATCATTCAGTACTTC CASSPSGGHIIQYF
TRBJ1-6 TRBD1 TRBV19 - TGTGCCAGTAGTGACCCCGGGACAGGCCGATCATTCCACTTT CASSDPGTGRSFHF
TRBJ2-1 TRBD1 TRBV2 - TGTGCCAGCAGTGAATTTTTTAGACAGGGGGTCAATGAGCAGTTCTTC CASSEFFRQGVNEQFF
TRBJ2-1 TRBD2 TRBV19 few TGTGCCAGTAGTATAGAACCCCTAGCGGGTCAGTTCTTC CASSIEPLAGQFF
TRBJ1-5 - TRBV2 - TGTGCCAGCAGTGTCGAGGGAGTGGACCAGCCCCAGCATTTT CASSVEGVDQPQHF
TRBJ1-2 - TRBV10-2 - TGCGCCAGCAGGGGACGAAGCGGGAGGAGTGACTATGGCTACACCTTC CASRGRSGRSDYGYTF
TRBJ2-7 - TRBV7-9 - TGTGCCAGCAGCTCCGGGTCTACTACGGAGCAGTACTTC CASSSGSTTEQYF
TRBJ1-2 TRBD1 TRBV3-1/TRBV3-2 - TGTGCCAGCAGCCAAGAGACGAACAGGGGGCTTGGCTACACCTTC CASSQETNRGLGYTF
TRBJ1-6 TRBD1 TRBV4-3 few TGCGCCAGCAGCCAAGATATAGGGGGCGATTCACCCCTCCACTTT CASSQDIGGDSPLHF
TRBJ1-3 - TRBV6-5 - TGTGCCAGCAGTTACTCGGAGAAGGAGGTTGGAAACACCATATATTTT CASSYSEKEVGNTIYF
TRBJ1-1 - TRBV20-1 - TGCAGTGTCAGCAGGTACACTGAAGCTTTCTTT CSVSRYTEAFF
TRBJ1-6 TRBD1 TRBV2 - TGTGCCAGCAATAGGGATGACAGGGGGCGGAATAATTCACCCCTCCACTTT CASNRDDRGRNNSPLHF